The rows below give T cell receptor beta chains drawn from one sample of a study of blood T cell repertoires in COVID-19. The protocol was immunoSEQ multiplex PCR, while the TCRdb copy is restricted to in-frame clones and leaves out a portion. The sample lists hundreds of thousands of clones; about 91% were seen once. The sequenced material came from peripheral blood. These TCRs come from a woman aged 45 to 65 with COVID-19, enrolled during active disease. The CDR3 runs from the conserved cysteine through the conserved F or W. Clone size is shown for a subset of rows, as once, few, many or a class of expanded clone.

. TRBV30 CACEEGTANSPLHF
few TRBV5-1 CASSFAANTEAFF
. TRBV7-9 CASSSPGTGSYEQYF
. TRBV6-6 CASSYSGISNGEQYF
. TRBV2 CASSVEGLGSNYGYTF
. TRBV11-1 CASSLAVGGANEQFF
. TRBV2 CASGSGSGNTIYF
. TRBV12-3/TRBV12-4 CASSLDSNSPLHF
. TRBV5-1 CASREGTRVPDTQYF
. TRBV11-2 CASSPNPRLALTDTQYF
. TRBV30 CAWTEGGYGYTF
once TRBV20-1 CYGGGTEQFF
. TRBV28 CASSRTGVGDEQYF
. TRBV10-3 CAISESGGQTEAFF
. TRBV6-5 CASTEQVNQPQHF
. TRBV27 CASSWRSGSRDEQYF
once TRBV2 CASSALQGYEQYF
few TRBV10-3 CATSSRPSNYGYTF
once TRBV4-1 CASSQDWRSTDTQYF
once TRBV6-5 CASSWGSRANYGYTF
. TRBV27 CASRKGAGGYTF
. TRBV5-4 CASSLGLTGAGYEAFF
. TRBV3-1/TRBV3-2 CASSPYGTGSDGANVLTF
. TRBV5-5 CASSLWQGILYF
. TRBV5-1 CASSLSGGLTGELFF
. TRBV30 CAWGEGAEAFF
once TRBV18 CASSPNRDQNNYGYTF
once TRBV2 CASIQGAFTPRGYTF
. TRBV9 CASSVASAGINYGYTF
. TRBV18 CASSHTDRSYPSYGYTF
. TRBV7-9 CASSPTRSGEKLFF
. TRBV30 CAWSPGQGGTDTQYF
. TRBV18 CASSPSGTASYEQYF
once TRBV10-1 CASSESALYGYTF
. TRBV19 CASSPDREYEAFF